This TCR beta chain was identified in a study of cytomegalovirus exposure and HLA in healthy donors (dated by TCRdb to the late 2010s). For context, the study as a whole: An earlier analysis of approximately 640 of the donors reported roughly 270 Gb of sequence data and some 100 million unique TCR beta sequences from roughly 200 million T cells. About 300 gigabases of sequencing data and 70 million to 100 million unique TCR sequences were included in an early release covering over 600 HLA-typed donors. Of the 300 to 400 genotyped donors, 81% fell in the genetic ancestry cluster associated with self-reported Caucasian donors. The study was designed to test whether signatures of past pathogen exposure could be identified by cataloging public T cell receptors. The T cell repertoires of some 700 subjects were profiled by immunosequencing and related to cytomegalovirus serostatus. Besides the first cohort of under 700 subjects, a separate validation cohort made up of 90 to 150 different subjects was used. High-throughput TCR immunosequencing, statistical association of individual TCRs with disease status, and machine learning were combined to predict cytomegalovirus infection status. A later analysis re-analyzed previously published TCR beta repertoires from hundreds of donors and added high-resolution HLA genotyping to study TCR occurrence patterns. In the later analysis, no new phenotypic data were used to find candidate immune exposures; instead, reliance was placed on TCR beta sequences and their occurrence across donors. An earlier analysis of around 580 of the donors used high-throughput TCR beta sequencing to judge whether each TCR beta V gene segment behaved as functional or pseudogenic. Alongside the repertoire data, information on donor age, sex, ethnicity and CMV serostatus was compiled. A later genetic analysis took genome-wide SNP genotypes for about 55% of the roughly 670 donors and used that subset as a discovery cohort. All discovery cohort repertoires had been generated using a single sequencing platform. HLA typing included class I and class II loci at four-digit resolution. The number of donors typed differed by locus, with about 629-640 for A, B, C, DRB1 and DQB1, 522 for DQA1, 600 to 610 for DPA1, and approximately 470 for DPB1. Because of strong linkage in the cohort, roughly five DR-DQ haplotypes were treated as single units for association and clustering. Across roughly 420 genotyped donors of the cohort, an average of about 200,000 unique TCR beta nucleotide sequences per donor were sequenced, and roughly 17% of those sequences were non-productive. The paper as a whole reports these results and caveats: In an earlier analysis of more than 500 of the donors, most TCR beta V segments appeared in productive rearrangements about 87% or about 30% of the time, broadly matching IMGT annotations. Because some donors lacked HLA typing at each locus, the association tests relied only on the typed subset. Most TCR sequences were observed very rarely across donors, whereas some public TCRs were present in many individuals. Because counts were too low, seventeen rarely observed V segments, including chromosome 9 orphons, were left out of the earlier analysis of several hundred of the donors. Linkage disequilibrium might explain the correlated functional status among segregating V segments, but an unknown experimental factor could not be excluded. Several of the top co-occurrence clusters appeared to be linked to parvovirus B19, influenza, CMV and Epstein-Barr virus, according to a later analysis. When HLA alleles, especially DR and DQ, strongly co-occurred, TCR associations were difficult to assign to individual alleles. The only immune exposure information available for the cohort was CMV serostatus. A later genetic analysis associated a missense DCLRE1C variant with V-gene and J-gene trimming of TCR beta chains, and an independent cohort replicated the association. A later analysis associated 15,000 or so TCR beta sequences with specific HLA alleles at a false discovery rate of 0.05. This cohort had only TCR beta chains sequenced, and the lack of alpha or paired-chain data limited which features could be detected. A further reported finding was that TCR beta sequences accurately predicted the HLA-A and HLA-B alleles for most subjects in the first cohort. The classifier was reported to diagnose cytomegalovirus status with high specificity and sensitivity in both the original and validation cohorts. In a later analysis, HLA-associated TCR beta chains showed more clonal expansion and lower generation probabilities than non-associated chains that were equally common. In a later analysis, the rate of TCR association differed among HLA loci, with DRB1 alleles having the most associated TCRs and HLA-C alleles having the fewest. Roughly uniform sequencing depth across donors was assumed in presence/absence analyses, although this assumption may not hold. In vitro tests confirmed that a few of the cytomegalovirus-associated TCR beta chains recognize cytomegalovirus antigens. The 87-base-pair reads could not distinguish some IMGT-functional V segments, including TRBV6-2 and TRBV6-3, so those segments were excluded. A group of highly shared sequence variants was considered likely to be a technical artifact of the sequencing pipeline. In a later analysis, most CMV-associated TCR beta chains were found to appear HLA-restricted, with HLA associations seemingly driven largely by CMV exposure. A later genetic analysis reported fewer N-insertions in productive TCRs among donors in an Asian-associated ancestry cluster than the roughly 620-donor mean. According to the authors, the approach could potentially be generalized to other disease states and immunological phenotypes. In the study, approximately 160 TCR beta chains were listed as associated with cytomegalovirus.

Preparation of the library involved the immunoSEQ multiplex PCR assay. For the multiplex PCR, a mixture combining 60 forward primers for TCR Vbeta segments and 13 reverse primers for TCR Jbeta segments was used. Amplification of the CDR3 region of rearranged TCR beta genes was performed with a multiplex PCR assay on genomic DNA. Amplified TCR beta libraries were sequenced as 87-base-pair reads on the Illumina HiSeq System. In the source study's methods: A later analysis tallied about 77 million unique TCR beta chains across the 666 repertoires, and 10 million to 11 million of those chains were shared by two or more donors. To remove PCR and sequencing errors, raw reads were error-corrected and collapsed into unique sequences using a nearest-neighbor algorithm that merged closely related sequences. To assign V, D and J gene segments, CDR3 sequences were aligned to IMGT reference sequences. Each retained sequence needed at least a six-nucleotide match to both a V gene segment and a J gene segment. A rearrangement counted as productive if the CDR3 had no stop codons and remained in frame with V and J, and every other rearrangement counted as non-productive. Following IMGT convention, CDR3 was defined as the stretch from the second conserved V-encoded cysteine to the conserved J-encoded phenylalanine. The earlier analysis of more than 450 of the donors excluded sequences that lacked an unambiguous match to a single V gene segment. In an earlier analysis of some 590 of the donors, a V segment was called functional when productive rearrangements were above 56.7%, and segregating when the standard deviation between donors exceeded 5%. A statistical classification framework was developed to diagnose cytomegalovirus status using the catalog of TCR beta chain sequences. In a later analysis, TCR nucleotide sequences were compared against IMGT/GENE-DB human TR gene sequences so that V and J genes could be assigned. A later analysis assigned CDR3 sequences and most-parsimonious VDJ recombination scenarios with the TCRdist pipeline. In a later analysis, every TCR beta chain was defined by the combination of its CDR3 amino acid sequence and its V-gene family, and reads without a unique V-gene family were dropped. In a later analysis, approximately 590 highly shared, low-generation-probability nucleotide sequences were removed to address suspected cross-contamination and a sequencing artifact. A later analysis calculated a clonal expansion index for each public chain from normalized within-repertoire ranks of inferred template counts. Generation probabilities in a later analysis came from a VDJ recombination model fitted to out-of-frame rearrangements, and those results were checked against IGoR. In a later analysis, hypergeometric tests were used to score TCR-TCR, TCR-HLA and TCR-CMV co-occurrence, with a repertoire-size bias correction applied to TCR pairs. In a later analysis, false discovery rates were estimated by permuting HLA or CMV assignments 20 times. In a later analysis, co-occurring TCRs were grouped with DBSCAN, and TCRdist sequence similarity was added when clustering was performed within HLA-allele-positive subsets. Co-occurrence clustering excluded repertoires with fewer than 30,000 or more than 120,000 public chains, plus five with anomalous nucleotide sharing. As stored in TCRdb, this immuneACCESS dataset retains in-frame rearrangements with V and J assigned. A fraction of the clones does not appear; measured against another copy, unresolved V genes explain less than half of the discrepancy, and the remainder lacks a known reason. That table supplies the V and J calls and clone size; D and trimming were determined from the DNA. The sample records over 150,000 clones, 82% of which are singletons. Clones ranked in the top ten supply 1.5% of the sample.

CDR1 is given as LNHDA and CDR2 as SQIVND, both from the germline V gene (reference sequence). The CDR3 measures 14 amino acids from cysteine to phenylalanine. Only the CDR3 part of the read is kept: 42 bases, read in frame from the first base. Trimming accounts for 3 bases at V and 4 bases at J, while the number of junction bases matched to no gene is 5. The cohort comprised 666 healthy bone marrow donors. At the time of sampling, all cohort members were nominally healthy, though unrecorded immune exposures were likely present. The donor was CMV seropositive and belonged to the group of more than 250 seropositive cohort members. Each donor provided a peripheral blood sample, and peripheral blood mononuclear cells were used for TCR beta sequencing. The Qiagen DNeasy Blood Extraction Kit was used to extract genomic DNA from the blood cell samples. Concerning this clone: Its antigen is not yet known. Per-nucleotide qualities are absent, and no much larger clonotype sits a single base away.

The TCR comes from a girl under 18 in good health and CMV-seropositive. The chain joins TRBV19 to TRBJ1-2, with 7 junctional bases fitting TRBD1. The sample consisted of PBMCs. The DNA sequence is TGTGCCAGTAGTATGAGGGGGCTGGTCTATGGCTACACCTTC. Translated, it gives CASSMRGLVYGYTF.